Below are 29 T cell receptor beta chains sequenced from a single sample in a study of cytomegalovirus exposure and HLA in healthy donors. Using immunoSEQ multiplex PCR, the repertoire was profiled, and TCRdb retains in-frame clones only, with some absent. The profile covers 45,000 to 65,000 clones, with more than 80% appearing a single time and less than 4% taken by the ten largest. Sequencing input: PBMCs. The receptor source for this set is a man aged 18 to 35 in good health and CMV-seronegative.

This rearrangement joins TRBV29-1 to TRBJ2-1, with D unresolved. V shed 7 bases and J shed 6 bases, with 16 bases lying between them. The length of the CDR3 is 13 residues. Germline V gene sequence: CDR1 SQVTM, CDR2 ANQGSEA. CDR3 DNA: TGCAGCGCTGATCGGTTTCCCACCAATGAGCAGTTCTTC. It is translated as CSADRFPTNEQFF.

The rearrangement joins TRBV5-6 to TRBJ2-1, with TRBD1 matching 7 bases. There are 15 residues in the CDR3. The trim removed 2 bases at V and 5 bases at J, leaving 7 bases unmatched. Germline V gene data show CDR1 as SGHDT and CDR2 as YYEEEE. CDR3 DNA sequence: TGTGCCAGCAGCTTACTTGACAGGGACGACAATGAGCAGTTCTTC. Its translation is CASSLLDRDDNEQFF.

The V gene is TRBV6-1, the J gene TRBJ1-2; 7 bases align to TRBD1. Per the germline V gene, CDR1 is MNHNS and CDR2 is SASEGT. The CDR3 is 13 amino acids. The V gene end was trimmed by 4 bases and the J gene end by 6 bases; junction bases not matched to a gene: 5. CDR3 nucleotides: TGTGCCAGCAGTGGCGACAGGGCTAATGGCTACACCTTC. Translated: CASSGDRANGYTF.

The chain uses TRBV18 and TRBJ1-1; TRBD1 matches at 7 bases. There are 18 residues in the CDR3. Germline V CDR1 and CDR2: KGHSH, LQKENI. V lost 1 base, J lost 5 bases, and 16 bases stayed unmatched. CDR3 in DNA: TGTGCCAGCTCACCACAAGGGGGCAGTTTGTCGAGAGGGACTGAAGCTTTCTTT. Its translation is CASSPQGGSLSRGTEAFF. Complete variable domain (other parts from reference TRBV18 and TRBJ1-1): NAGVMQNPRHLVRRRGQEARLRCSPMKGHSHVYWYRQLPEEGLKFMVYLQKENIIDESGMPKERFSAEFPKEGPSILRIQQVVRGDSAAYFCASSPQGGSLSRGTEAFFGQGTRLTVV.

The CDR3, as DNA: TGTGCCAGCACCCAGTGGGTCAGGGTTTTCCCTGAAGCTTTCTTT. The encoded protein is CASTQWVRVFPEAFF. The J gene is TRBJ1-1, the V gene TRBV5-8; D possibly corresponds to TRBD1 (5 bases). Trimming took 6 bases from V and 6 from J, leaving 21 bases between them. The CDR3 extends over 15 amino acids. Looked up from germline, CDR1 is SGHTS and CDR2 is YDEGEE.

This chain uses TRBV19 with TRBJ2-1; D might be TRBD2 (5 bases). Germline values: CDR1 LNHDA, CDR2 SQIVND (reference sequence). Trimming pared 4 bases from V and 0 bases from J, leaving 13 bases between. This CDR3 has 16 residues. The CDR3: CASSTLTTYSYNEQFF. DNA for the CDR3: TGTGCCAGTAGTACCCTGACTACCTACTCCTACAATGAGCAGTTCTTC.

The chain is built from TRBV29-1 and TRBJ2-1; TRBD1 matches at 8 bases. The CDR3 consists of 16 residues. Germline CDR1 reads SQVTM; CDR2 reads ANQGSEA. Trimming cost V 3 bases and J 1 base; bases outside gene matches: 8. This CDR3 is CSVEGQAPPSYNEQFF. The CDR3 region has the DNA TGCAGCGTTGAGGGACAGGCGCCTCCATCCTACAATGAGCAGTTCTTC.

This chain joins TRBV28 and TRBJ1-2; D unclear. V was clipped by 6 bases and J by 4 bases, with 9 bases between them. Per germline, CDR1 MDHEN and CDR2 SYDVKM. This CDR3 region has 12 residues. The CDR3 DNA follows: TGTGCCAGCAGCGATTACGGCTATGGCTACACCTTC. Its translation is CASSDYGYGYTF.

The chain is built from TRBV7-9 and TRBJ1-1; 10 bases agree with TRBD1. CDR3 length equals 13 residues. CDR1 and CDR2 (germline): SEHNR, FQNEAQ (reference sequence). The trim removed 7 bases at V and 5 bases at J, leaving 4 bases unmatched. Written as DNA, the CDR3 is TGTGCCAGCACGGGACAGGGGATAACTGAAGCTTTCTTT. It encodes CASTGQGITEAFF.

The CDR3 nucleotides are TGTGCCAGCAGTTATAGGGGAGGGAGGGAGACCCAGTACTTC. Translating it yields CASSYRGGRETQYF. The J gene is TRBJ2-5, the V gene TRBV27, with 7 positions matching TRBD2. The junction had 7 bases not matched to a gene; V was cut back by 4 bases and J by 5 bases. The CDR3 is 14 amino acids. CDR1 is MNHEY, CDR2 SMNVEV, per germline (reference sequence).

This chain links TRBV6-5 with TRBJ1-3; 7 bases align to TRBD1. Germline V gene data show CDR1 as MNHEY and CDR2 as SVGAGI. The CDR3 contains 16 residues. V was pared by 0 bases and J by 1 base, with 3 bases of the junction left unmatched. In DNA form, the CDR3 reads TGTGCCAGCAGTTACTCGGGCAGGGGGTCTGGAAACACCATATATTTT. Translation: CASSYSGRGSGNTIYF.

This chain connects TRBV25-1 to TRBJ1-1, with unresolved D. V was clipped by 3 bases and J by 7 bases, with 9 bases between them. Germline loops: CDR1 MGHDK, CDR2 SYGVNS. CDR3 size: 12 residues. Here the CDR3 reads CASSDPLDEAFF. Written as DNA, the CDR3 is TGTGCCAGCAGTGACCCACTCGATGAAGCTTTCTTT.

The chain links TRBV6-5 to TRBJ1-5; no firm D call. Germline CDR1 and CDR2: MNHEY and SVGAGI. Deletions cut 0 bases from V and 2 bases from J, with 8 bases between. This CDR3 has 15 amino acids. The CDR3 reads CASSYSREGNQPQHF. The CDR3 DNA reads TGTGCCAGCAGTTACTCCCGGGAGGGCAATCAGCCCCAGCATTTT.

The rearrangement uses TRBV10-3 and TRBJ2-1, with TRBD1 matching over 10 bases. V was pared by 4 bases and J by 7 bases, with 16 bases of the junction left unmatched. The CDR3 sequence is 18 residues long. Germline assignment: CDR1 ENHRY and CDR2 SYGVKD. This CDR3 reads CAISGSTAGTGARNEQFF. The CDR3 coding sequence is TGTGCCATCAGTGGTTCTACTGCCGGGACAGGGGCAAGAAATGAGCAGTTCTTC.

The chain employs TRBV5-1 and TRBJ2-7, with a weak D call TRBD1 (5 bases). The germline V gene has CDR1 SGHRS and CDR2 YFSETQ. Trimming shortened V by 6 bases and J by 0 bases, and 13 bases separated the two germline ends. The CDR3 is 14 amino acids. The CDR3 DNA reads TGCGCCAGCACGAAGGGGTCGACCTCCTACGAGCAGTACTTC. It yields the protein CASTKGSTSYEQYF.

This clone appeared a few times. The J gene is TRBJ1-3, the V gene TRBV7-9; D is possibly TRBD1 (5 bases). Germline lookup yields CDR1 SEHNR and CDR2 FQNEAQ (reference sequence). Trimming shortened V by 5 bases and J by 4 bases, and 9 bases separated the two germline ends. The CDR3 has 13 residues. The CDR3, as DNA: TGTGCCAGCAGCCAGGGCAACGGAAACACCATATATTTT. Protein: CASSQGNGNTIYF.

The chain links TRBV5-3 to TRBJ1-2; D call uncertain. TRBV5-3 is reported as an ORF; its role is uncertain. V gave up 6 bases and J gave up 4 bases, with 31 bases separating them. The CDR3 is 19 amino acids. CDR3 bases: TGTGCCAGAACCGAACCGGGTCGGGTAGGGCAAAAGCGGGCCTATGGCTACACCTTC. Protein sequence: CARTEPGRVGQKRAYGYTF.

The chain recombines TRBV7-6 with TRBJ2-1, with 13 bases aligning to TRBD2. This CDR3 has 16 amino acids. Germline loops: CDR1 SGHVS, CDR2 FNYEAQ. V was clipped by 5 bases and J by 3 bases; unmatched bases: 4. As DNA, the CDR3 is TGTGCCAGCAGCGGACTAGCGGGAGTTTTCTACAATGAGCAGTTCTTC. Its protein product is CASSGLAGVFYNEQFF.

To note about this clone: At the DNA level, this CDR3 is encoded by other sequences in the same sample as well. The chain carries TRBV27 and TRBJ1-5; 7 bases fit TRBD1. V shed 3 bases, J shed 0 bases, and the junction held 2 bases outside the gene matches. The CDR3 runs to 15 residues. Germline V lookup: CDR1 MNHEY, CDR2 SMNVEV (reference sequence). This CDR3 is CASSLEGASNQPQHF. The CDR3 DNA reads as TGTGCCAGCAGTTTGGAGGGGGCTAGCAATCAGCCCCAGCATTTT.

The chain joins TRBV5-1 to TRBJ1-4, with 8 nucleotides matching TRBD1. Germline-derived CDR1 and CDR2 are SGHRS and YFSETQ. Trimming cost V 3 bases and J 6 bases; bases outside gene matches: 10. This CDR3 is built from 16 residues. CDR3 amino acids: CASSSAFRGRDEKLFF. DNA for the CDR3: TGCGCCAGCAGCTCCGCATTCAGGGGGCGTGATGAAAAACTGTTTTTT.

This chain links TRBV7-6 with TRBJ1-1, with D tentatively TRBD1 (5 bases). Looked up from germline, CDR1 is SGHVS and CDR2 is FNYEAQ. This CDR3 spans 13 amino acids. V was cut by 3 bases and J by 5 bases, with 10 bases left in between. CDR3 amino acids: CASSLGGRTEAFF. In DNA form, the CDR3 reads TGTGCCAGCAGCTTGGGGGGGAGGACTGAAGCTTTCTTT.

The chain's CDR3 is CATSRDPTDTQYF. The CDR3 region has the DNA TGTGCCACCAGCAGAGACCCAACAGATACGCAGTATTTT. The chain joins TRBV15 to TRBJ2-3, with D uncertain. The CDR3 has 13 amino acids. Trimming removed 0 bases at V and 3 bases at J, with 4 bases between. Germline CDR1 is LNHNV and CDR2 is YYDKDF (reference sequence). Full variable domain (remainder filled in from reference TRBV15 and TRBJ2-3): DAMVIQNPRYQVTQFGKPVTLSCSQTLNHNVMYWYQQKSSQAPKLLFHYYDKDFNNEADTPDNFQSRRPNTSFCFLDIRSPGLGDTAMYLCATSRDPTDTQYFGPGTRLTVL.

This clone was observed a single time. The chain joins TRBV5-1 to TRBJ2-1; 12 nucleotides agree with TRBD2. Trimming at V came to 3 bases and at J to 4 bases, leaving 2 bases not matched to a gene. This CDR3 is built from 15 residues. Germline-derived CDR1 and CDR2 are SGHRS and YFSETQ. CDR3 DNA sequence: TGCGCCAGCAGCTCCGGGACTAGCGGGTACAATGAGCAGTTCTTC. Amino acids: CASSSGTSGYNEQFF.

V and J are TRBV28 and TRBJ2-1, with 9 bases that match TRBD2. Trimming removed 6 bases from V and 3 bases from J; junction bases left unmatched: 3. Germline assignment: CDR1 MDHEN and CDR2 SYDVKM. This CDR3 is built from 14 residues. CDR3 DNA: TGTGCCAGCAGCGGACTAGCGAACTACAATGAGCAGTTCTTC. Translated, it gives CASSGLANYNEQFF. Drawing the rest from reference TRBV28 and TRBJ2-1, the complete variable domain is DVKVTQSSRYLVKRTGEKVFLECVQDMDHENMFWYRQDPGLGLRLIYFSYDVKMKEKGDIPEGYSVSREKKERFSLILESASTNQTSMYLCASSGLANYNEQFFGPGTRLTVL.

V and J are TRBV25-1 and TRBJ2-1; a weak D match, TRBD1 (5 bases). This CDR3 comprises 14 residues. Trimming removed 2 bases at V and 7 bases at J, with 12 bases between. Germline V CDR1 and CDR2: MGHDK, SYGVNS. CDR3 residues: CASSEPAGMNEQFF. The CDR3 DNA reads TGTGCCAGCAGTGAACCAGCAGGGATGAATGAGCAGTTCTTC.

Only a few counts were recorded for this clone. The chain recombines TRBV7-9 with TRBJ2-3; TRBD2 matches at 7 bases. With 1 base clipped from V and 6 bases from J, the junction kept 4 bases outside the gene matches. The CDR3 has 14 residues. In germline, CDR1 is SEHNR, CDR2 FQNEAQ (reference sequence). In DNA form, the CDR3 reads TGTGCCAGCAGCTTAGAAGGGCGGGGGGATACGCAGTATTTT. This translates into CASSLEGRGDTQYF.

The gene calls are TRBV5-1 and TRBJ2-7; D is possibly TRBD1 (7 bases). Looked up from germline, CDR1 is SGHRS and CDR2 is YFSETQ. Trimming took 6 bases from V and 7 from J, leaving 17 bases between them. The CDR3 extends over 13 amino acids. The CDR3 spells CASTMNRGGEQYF. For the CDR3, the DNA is TGCGCCAGCACCATGAACAGGGGAGGTGAGCAGTACTTC.

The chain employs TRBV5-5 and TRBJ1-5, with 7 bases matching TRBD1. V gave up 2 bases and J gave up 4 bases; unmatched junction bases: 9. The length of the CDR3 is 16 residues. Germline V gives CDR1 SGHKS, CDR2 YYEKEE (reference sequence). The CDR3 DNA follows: TGTGCCAGCAGCTTTGACGGACAGGCGATGAATCAGCCCCAGCATTTT. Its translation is CASSFDGQAMNQPQHF. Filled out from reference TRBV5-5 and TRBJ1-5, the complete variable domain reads DAGVTQSPTHLIKTRGQQVTLRCSPISGHKSVSWYQQVLGQGPQFIFQYYEKEERGRGNFPDRFSARQFPNYSSELNVNALLLGDSALYLCASSFDGQAMNQPQHFGDGTRLSIL.

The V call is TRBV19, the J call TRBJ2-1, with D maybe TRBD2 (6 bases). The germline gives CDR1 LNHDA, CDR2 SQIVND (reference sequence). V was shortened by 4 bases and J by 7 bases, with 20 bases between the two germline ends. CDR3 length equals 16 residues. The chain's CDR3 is CASSTVAERWANEQFF. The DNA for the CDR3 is TGTGCCAGTAGTACCGTAGCGGAGAGGTGGGCAAATGAGCAGTTCTTC.